A selection of T cell receptor beta chains follows, all from one sample in a study of cytomegalovirus exposure and HLA in healthy donors. Assay used: immunoSEQ multiplex PCR; TCRdb lists only in-frame clones, some missing. The top ten clones hold roughly 4.8% of a sample with 140,000 or so clones, roughly 90% of them seen once. The sample taken for sequencing was PBMCs. The receptors originated from a man younger than 35 in good health and CMV-seropositive. The CDR3 runs from the conserved cysteine through the conserved F or W. The D gene is left open where the match is weak. Clone size is given for some rows only: seen once, a few or many times, or a class if the clone is expanded.

clone_size j_call v_call d_call cdr3_aa cdr3_nt
. TRBJ2-7 TRBV5-5 TRBD2 CASSLVGLAANEQYF TGTGCCAGCAGCTTGGTCGGACTAGCGGCAAACGAGCAGTACTTC
few TRBJ1-5 TRBV27 TRBD1 CASGQGNQPQHF TGTGCCAGCGGACAGGGGAATCAGCCCCAGCATTTT
. TRBJ2-5 TRBV5-1 . CASSWQPNQETQYF TGCGCCAGCAGCTGGCAACCGAACCAAGAGACCCAGTACTTC
. TRBJ1-2 TRBV29-1 . CSVDAGNYGYTF TGCAGCGTTGACGCAGGGAACTATGGCTACACCTTC
once TRBJ2-7 TRBV6-9 TRBD1 CASTTRQGYEQYF TGTGCCAGCACAACCCGACAGGGCTACGAGCAGTACTTC
. TRBJ2-2 TRBV19 . CASSNGRNTGELFF TGTGCCAGTAGTAACGGGAGGAACACCGGGGAGCTGTTTTTT
. TRBJ1-1 TRBV5-1 . CASSLATAYDTEAFF TGCGCCAGCAGCTTGGCGACAGCTTACGACACTGAAGCTTTCTTT
. TRBJ2-1 TRBV7-9 TRBD1 CASSLATGQGGDEQFF TGTGCCAGCAGCTTAGCAACGGGACAGGGGGGTGATGAGCAGTTCTTC
. TRBJ2-7 TRBV6-5 . CASSRGLIYEQYF TGTGCCAGCAGTAGAGGACTAATCTACGAGCAGTACTTC
. TRBJ2-7 TRBV28 TRBD1 CASSSGQGSEQYF TGTGCCAGCAGCTCGGGACAGGGGAGCGAGCAGTACTTC
. TRBJ2-7 TRBV9 TRBD1 CASSVGDRSYEQYF TGTGCCAGCAGCGTGGGGGACAGGAGCTACGAGCAGTACTTC
. TRBJ2-1 TRBV4-1 TRBD1 CASSQVRGPGEQFF TGCGCCAGCAGCCAAGTCAGGGGGCCTGGTGAGCAGTTCTTC
once TRBJ1-2 TRBV5-1 TRBD1 CASSSRTGGDYGYTF TGCGCCAGCAGCTCAAGGACAGGGGGCGACTATGGCTACACCTTC
. TRBJ1-2 TRBV5-4 TRBD1 CASRGGDRGAVGYTF TGTGCCAGCAGAGGCGGGGACAGGGGTGCGGTAGGCTACACCTTC
few TRBJ2-2 TRBV28 . CASRPGHSTGELFF TGTGCCAGCAGGCCGGGACATAGCACCGGGGAGCTGTTTTTT
. TRBJ2-7 TRBV27 TRBD1 CASSPSGTGIYEQYF TGTGCCAGCAGTCCCTCCGGGACAGGGATTTACGAGCAGTACTTC
. TRBJ2-5 TRBV2 . CASSSNGDQTQYF TGTGCCAGCAGCTCAAACGGGGATCAGACCCAGTACTTC
. TRBJ1-2 TRBV14 TRBD1 CASRQSGQGDGYTF TGTGCCAGCAGGCAGAGCGGACAGGGTGATGGCTACACCTTC
once TRBJ2-7 TRBV5-1 TRBD1 CASSAGQGGYEQYF TGCGCCAGCAGCGCCGGACAGGGAGGATACGAGCAGTACTTC
. TRBJ2-7 TRBV4-1 TRBD1 CASSQGDRGQAYEQYF TGCGCCAGCAGCCAAGGAGACAGGGGGCAAGCCTACGAGCAGTACTTC
. TRBJ1-5 TRBV6-8 . CASRRVPLRGQPQHF TGTGCCAGCAGACGCGTCCCCTTAAGAGGTCAGCCCCAGCATTTT
once TRBJ1-1 TRBV18 . CASSQQAMNTEAFF TGTGCCAGCTCACAACAGGCCATGAACACTGAAGCTTTCTTT
. TRBJ1-5 TRBV6-5 . CASSFRGSNQPQHF TGTGCCAGCAGTTTCAGGGGTAGCAATCAGCCCCAGCATTTT
. TRBJ2-7 TRBV10-1 . CASSSSLYEQYF TGCGCCAGCAGTTCTAGCTTATACGAGCAGTACTTC
. TRBJ1-2 TRBV5-1 . CASSLSVLDYGYTF TGCGCCAGCAGCCTCAGCGTATTGGACTATGGCTACACCTTC
. TRBJ2-3 TRBV7-2 TRBD2 CASSPGGGTDTQYF TGTGCCAGCAGCCCCGGGGGGGGCACAGATACGCAGTATTTT
. TRBJ1-2 TRBV7-8 TRBD1 CASSVQGEDYGYTF TGTGCCAGCAGCGTACAGGGGGAGGACTATGGCTACACCTTC
. TRBJ1-2 TRBV18 . CASSPTTTDGYTF TGTGCCAGCTCACCGACTACGACGGATGGCTACACCTTC
once TRBJ2-1 TRBV5-1 . CASSFQEGEQFF TGCGCCAGCAGCTTTCAAGAGGGTGAGCAGTTCTTC